This TCR beta chain was identified in a study of CXCR3-negative and CXCR3-positive naive CD8 T cells. Findings of the study overall: Compared with CXCR3-negative naive cells, CXCR3-positive naive cells showed more hydrophobic TRB CDR3s. Similarly elevated diversity marked both naive subsets, with memory CD8+ cells showing far lower diversity. Similar TRBV-TRBJ gene usage was seen in naive CXCR3-negative and CXCR3-positive cells, but not in memory cells.

In regard to this clonotype: What it recognizes is unknown.

The germline gives CDR1 SGHTA, CDR2 FQGTGA. The CDR3 has 16 residues. All TRB cDNA libraries came from 5' RACE performed with UMI labels. TCRdb reprocessed the 5' RACE reads and reports one entry per CDR3 protein, with no DNA. The listing contains approximately 100,000 distinct CDR3 sequences. The V call is TRBV7-3, the J call TRBJ2-2; TCRdb names TRBD1, which stays unverified in the absence of DNA. Sequenced: naive CXCR3+ CD8+ T cells from blood. Subset of the sample: CD45RO-CCR7+CD27+CD95- naive CD8+ T cells expressing CXCR3 (TNR3+). This sequence was found in a human donor in good health. Some clones in this sample may be carry-over from other donors' samples. The CDR3 loop is CASSNWDGANTGELFF.